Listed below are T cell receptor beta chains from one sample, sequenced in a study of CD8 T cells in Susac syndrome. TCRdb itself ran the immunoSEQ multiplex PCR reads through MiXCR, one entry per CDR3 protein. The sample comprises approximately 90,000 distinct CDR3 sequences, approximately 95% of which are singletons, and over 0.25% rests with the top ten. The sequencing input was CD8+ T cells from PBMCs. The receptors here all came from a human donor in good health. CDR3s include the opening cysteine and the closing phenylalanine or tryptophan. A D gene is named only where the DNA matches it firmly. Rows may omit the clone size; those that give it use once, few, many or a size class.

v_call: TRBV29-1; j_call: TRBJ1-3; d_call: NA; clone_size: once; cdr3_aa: CSVSAGSDSGNTIYF; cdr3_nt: TGCAGCGTGAGTGCAGGCAGCGACTCTGGAAACACCATATATTTT
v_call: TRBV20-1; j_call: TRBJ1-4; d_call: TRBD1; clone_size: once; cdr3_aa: CSAPGTGIGEKLFF; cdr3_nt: TGCAGTGCGCCCGGGACAGGGATCGGTGAAAAACTGTTTTTT
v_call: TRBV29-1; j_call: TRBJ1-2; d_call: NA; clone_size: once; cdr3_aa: CSALLGGKYGYTF; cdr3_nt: TGCAGCGCGCTTCTGGGCGGAAAATATGGCTACACCTTC
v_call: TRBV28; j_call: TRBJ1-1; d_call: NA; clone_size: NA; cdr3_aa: CASSFQGEDTEAFF; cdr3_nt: TGTGCCAGCAGTTTTCAGGGAGAAGACACTGAAGCTTTCTTT
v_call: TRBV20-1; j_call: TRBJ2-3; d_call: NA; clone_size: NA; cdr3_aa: CSASEGGYTDTQYF; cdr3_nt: TGCAGTGCTAGCGAAGGGGGGTACACAGATACGCAGTATTTT
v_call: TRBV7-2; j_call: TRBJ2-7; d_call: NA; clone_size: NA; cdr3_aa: CASSLEVGTSYEQYF; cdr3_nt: TGTGCCAGCAGCTTAGAGGTCGGGACTTCCTACGAGCAGTACTTC
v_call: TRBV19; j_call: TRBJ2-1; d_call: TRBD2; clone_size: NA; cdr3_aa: CASSAGGSYNEQFF; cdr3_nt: TGTGCCAGTAGCGCGGGGGGTTCGTACAATGAGCAGTTCTTC
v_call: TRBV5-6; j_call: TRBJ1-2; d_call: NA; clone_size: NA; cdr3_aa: CASSLDGSYGYTF; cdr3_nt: TGTGCCAGCAGCTTGGACGGATCCTATGGCTACACCTTC
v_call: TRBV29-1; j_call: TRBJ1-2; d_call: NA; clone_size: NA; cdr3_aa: CSVEDQGYTF; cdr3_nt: TGCAGCGTTGAAGACCAAGGCTACACCTTC
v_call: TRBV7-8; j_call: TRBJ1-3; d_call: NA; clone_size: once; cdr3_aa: CASSLWVPGNTIYF; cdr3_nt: TGTGCCAGCAGCTTATGGGTACCTGGAAACACCATATATTTT
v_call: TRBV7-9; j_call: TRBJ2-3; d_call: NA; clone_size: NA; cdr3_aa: CASSLGPVTDTQYF; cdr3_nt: TGTGCCAGCAGCTTAGGCCCGGTCACAGATACGCAGTATTTT
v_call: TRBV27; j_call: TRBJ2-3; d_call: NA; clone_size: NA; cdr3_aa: CASSFSQTDTQYF; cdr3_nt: TGTGCCAGCAGTTTCTCCCAGACAGATACGCAGTATTTT
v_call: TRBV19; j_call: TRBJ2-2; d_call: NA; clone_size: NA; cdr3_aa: CASYTGSNTGELFF; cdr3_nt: TGTGCCAGCTATACAGGGTCGAACACCGGGGAGCTGTTTTTT
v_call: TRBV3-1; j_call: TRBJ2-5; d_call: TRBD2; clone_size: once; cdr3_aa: CASSPPGLAKETQYF; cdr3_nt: TGTGCCAGCAGTCCCCCGGGACTAGCCAAAGAGACCCAGTACTTC
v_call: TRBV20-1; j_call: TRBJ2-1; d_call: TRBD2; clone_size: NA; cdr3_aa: CSALGEAGGNEQFF; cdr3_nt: TGCAGTGCTCTGGGGGAGGCGGGAGGCAATGAGCAGTTCTTC
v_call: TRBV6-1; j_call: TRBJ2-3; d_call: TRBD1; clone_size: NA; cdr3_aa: CASRWDRGRESTDTQYF; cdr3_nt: TGTGCCAGCAGGTGGGACAGGGGGCGAGAAAGCACAGATACGCAGTATTTT
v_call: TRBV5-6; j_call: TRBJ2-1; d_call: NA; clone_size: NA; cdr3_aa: CASSPGTDEQFF; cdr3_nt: TGTGCCAGCAGCCCAGGGACGGATGAGCAGTTCTTC
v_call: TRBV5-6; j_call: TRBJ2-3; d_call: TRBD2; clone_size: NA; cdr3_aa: CATRGEEADTQYF; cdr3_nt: TGTGCCACGCGGGGGGAGGAGGCAGATACGCAGTATTTT
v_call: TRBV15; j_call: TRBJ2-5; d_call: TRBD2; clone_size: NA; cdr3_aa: CATSRGLAAETQYF; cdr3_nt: TGTGCCACCAGCAGGGGACTAGCGGCGGAGACCCAGTACTTC
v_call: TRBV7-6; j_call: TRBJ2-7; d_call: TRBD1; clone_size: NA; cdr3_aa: CASRQGPTYEQYF; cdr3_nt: TGTGCCAGCCGACAGGGGCCGACCTACGAGCAGTACTTC
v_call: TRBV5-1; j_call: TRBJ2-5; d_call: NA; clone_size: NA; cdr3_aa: CASSLVRGQETQYF; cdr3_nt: TGCGCCAGCAGCTTGGTTCGGGGGCAAGAGACCCAGTACTTC
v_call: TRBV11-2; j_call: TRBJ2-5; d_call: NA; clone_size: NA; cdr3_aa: CASSLASWWQVQETQYF; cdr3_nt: TGTGCCAGCAGCTTAGCGTCCTGGTGGCAGGTCCAAGAGACCCAGTACTTC
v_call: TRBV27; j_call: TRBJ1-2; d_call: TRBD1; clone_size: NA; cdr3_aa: CASSFAGQYVLNYGYTF; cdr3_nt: TGTGCCAGCAGTTTCGCGGGACAGTATGTCCTTAACTATGGCTACACCTTC
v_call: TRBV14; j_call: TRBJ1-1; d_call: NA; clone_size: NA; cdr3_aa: CASSQDPEAFF; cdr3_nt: TGTGCCAGCAGCCAAGACCCTGAAGCTTTCTTT
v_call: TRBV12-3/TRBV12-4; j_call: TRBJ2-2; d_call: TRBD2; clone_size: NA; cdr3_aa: CASSFRLAGFTGELFF; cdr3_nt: TGTGCCAGCAGTTTTAGACTAGCGGGGTTCACCGGGGAGCTGTTTTTT
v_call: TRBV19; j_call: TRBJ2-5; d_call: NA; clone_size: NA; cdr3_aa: CASKPAQGGQETQYF; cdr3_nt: TGTGCCAGTAAGCCCGCTCAGGGGGGCCAAGAGACCCAGTACTTC
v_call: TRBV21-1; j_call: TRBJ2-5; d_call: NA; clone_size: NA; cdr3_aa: CASLGQLQETQYF; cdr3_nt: TGTGCCAGCTTAGGACAACTCCAAGAGACCCAGTACTTC
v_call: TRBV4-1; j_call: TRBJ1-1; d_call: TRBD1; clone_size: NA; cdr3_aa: CASSQTTGEYEAFF; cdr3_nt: TGCGCCAGCAGCCAGACGACAGGGGAATATGAAGCTTTCTTT
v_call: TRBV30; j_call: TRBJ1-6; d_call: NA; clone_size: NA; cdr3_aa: CAWNYQEGTLHF; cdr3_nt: TGTGCCTGGAACTATCAGGAGGGGACCCTCCACTTT
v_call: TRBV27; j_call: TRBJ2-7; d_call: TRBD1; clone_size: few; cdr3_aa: CASSLYRGYEQYF; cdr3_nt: TGTGCCAGCAGTTTATACAGGGGCTACGAGCAGTACTTC
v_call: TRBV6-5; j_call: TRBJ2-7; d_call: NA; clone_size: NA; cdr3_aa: CASRLHSDSLSYEQYF; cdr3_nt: TGTGCCAGCAGGTTACACTCGGACAGCCTCTCCTACGAGCAGTACTTC
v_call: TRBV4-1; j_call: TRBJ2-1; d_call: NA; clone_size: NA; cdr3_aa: CASSQKNSDNEQFF; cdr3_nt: TGCGCCAGCAGCCAAAAGAACAGCGACAATGAGCAGTTCTTC
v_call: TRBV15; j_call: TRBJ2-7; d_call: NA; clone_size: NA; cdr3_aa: CATSGEDGTTRDEQYF; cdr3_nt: TGTGCCACCAGCGGAGAGGATGGGACCACCAGGGACGAGCAGTACTTC
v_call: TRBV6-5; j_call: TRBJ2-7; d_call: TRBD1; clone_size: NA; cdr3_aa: CASSYLSGQGRGEQYF; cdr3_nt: TGTGCCAGCAGTTACTTGTCCGGACAGGGGCGTGGGGAGCAGTACTTC
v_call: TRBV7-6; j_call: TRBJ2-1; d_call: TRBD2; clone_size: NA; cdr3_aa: CASSLERGVYNEQFF; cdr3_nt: TGTGCCAGCAGCTTAGAGCGGGGGGTCTACAATGAGCAGTTCTTC
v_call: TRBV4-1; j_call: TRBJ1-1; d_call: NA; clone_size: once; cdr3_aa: CASSQGIRNTEAFF; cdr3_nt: TGCGCCAGCAGCCAAGGCATCAGGAACACTGAAGCTTTCTTT
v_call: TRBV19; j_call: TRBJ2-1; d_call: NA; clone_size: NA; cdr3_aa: CASTKDGRRDEQFF; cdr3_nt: TGTGCCAGTACTAAGGACGGACGGAGGGATGAGCAGTTCTTC
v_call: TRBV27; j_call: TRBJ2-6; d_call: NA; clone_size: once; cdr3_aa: CASSLGAGANVLTF; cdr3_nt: TGTGCCAGCAGTTTAGGGGCTGGGGCCAACGTCCTGACTTTC
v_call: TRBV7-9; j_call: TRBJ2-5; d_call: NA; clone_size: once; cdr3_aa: CASSLAISVGETQYF; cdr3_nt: TGTGCCAGCAGCTTAGCTATAAGCGTCGGGGAGACCCAGTACTTC
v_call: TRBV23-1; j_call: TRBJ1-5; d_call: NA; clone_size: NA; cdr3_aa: CASGIRARGQPQHF; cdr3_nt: TGCGCCAGCGGTATCCGGGCCCGGGGTCAGCCCCAGCATTTT
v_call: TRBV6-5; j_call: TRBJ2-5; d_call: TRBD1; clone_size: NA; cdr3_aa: CASSYKGAGETQYF; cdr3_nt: TGTGCCAGCAGTTACAAGGGGGCAGGGGAGACCCAGTACTTC
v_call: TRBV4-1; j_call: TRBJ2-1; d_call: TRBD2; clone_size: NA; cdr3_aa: CASSQDPMRGEEQFF; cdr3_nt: TGCGCCAGCAGCCAAGACCCTATGCGGGGGGAAGAGCAGTTCTTC
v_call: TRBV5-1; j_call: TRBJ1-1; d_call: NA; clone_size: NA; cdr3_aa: CASSLEQTGTEAFF; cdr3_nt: TGCGCCAGCAGCTTGGAACAAACTGGGACTGAAGCTTTCTTT